The sample holds a few counts of the clone carrying this TCR beta chain. The CDR3 extends over 14 amino acids. Germline-derived CDR1 and CDR2 are WSHSY and SAAADI. V lost 5 bases, J lost 8 bases, and 6 bases stayed unmatched. The data belong to a study of T cells after posttransplantation cyclophosphamide. Some clones are missing from TCRdb's copy, which holds only in-frame ones; the method was immunoSEQ multiplex PCR. The sample lists approximately 39,000 clones, 78% seen once, with 7.5% to 9.5% in the top ten. A marrow graft followed busulfan-fludarabine conditioning, with cyclophosphamide on days +3 and +4.

The chain is built from TRBV10-2 and TRBJ1-4; TRBD1 aligns across 9 bases. Sequenced here: CD4+ T cells sorted from blood, sampled roughly 250 weeks after a stem cell transplant with posttransplant cyclophosphamide. The receptor was isolated from a female patient aged 40 to 50 who received an allogeneic stem cell transplant from a related donor, was CMV-positive, and had no GVHD. These T cells may partly come from the graft donor. Written as DNA, the CDR3 is TGCGCCAGCAGTCGGGACAGGGCGAGGGAAAAACTGTTTTTT. Translating it yields CASSRDRAREKLFF.